The clone carrying this T cell receptor (delta chain) was found a few times. Its antigen remains unidentified. These data originate in a study of Vδ1+ human thymocytes. Study-wide points: Thymic TRG and TRD repertoires appeared highly polyclonal, with Gaussian CDR3 length distributions. Unexpected Vdelta2 sequences could cause misinterpretation of bulk repertoire data.

The CDR3 is 19 amino acids. CDR1 is TSWWSYY, CDR2 QGS, per germline. The germline V and J ends were trimmed by 4 bases and 10 bases, with 34 bases remaining between them. Alphabeta T cells were depleted, then CD3+ Vdelta1+ Vdelta2- thymocytes were FACS-sorted. The template was reverse-transcribed extracted RNA. The CDR3 regions were amplified by multiplex PCR from V-gene primers to a constant-region primer. TCRdb used CATT to re-call clones from the multiplex PCR reads. Among some 27,000 delta-chain clones listed, under 8.5% were seen once. The sequenced sample consisted of Vdelta1+ gamma-delta thymocytes from the thymus. Subset reported: FACS-sorted CD3+ TCRalphabeta- TCRVdelta1+ TCRVdelta2- thymocytes. The chain employs TRDV1 and TRDJ1; possible D gene TRDD2, 7 bases. The TCR sequence derives from a girl under three years old who had congenital heart surgery. The chain's CDR3 is CALGGQSGLPHTLGLRLIF. The CDR3 DNA reads as TGTGCTCTTGGGGGGCAATCTGGCCTTCCTCATACACTGGGTTTGAGACTCATCTTT.